What follows describes a single T cell receptor (beta chain). The data were taken from a study of control samples from healthy donors and cancer patients. The germline gives CDR1 SEHNR, CDR2 FQNEAQ (reference sequence). The CDR3 loop spans 13 amino acids. Trimming removed 11 bases from V and 6 bases from J; junction bases left unmatched: 13. Measured with immunoSEQ multiplex PCR; TCRdb has only the in-frame clones, and not every one. Found here are 90,000 to 110,000 clones, about nine tenths of them singletons; the top ten hold 3.5% to 4.5%. The sample was blood. The chain combines TRBV7-9 with TRBJ2-7; 7 bases line up with TRBD1. The receptor comes from a human donor in good health. The donor label of this sample is uncertain. Here the CDR3 reads CASEPGQSSEQYF. The CDR3 DNA is TGTGCCTCCGAACCGGGACAGAGTAGCGAGCAGTACTTC.